These T cell receptor beta chains were read from a single sample in a study of blood T cell repertoires in COVID-19. The data were produced by immunoSEQ multiplex PCR, yet TCRdb's version contains in-frame clones alone and is incomplete. The sample contains about 320,000 clones, 90% of which appear only once. The material sequenced was PBMCs or T cells enriched from blood (not recorded which). The source of these receptors is a man aged 55 to 70 who had recovered from COVID-19. CDR3s include the opening cysteine and the closing phenylalanine or tryptophan. A D gene is named only where the DNA matches it firmly. Expanded clones are given a class, and other clones once, few, many or no size at all.

v_call,clone_size,j_call,d_call,cdr3_nt,cdr3_aa
TRBV5-4,-,TRBJ1-2,-,TGTGCCAGCAGCTTGGAGGGGAATTATGGCTACACCTTC,CASSLEGNYGYTF
TRBV5-5,-,TRBJ2-2,TRBD1,TGTGCCAGCAGCTTGTTTGGGACAGGGGGCGTTGGGACCGGGGAGCTGTTTTTT,CASSLFGTGGVGTGELFF
TRBV9,-,TRBJ2-3,TRBD2,TGTGCCAGCAGCGGACTAGCGGGGGGGGAGAGCACAGATACGCAGTATTTT,CASSGLAGGESTDTQYF
TRBV5-5,-,TRBJ2-3,-,TGTGCCAGCAGCTACTCCTCTAGCACAGATACGCAGTATTTT,CASSYSSSTDTQYF
TRBV20-1,-,TRBJ1-5,TRBD1,TGCAGTGCTAGTGGACAGGGGTCGGGGCAGCCCCAGCATTTT,CSASGQGSGQPQHF
TRBV7-9,-,TRBJ1-5,-,TGTGCCAGCAGCTCCGGGATTCAGCCCCAGCATTTT,CASSSGIQPQHF
TRBV24-1,-,TRBJ2-1,TRBD2,TGTGCCACCAGTACAGTGGTAGCGGGAGTGAGCGCCTACAATGAGCAGTTCTTC,CATSTVVAGVSAYNEQFF
TRBV2,-,TRBJ2-2,TRBD1,TGTGCCAGCAGTGAATTACCCCCATCGGTGCTGGGACAGGGGACCGGGGAGCTGTTTTTT,CASSELPPSVLGQGTGELFF
TRBV19,-,TRBJ1-1,TRBD1,TGTGCCAGTAGTATCGGGACAGGGAACGCTGAAGCTTTCTTT,CASSIGTGNAEAFF
TRBV6-1,few,TRBJ2-7,-,TGTGCCAGCAGTGAAGTCCTGTATTCCTACGAGCAGTACTTC,CASSEVLYSYEQYF
TRBV28,once,TRBJ1-4,TRBD1,TGTGCCAGCAGTCCCTCGACAGGGCGAACTGGAAAACTGTTTTTT,CASSPSTGRTGKLFF
TRBV10-1,-,TRBJ2-1,-,TGCGCCAGCAGTGAAACAGGGATATACGGCAATGAGCAGTTCTTC,CASSETGIYGNEQFF
TRBV7-9,-,TRBJ1-3,-,TGTGCCAGCAGCCGGGAAACTGGAAACACCATATATTTT,CASSRETGNTIYF
TRBV29-1,-,TRBJ1-1,TRBD1,TGCAGCGTTAAAACCGGGACAGTAGACACTGAAGCTTTCTTT,CSVKTGTVDTEAFF
TRBV6-2/TRBV6-3,-,TRBJ2-1,-,TGTGCCAGCAGTTCCAGGGCCCGAAGGTTCTTC,CASSSRARRFF
TRBV15,-,TRBJ1-5,-,TGTGCCACCAGCAGAGATCGGGTCAATCAGCCCCAGCATTTT,CATSRDRVNQPQHF
TRBV19,-,TRBJ2-1,-,TGTGCCAGTAGTATTCGGGGTGCGGGGGCCGACAATGAGCAGTTCTTC,CASSIRGAGADNEQFF
TRBV5-8,-,TRBJ2-5,TRBD2,TGTGCCAGCAGCTTGGGTTTAGCGGGGTTTGGGGAAGAGACCCAGTACTTC,CASSLGLAGFGEETQYF
TRBV29-1,-,TRBJ2-7,TRBD1,TGCAGCGTTCGGGACAGGGGGCCCTACGAGCAGTACTTC,CSVRDRGPYEQYF